What follows is one T cell receptor (beta chain) and its context. Its antigen target is currently unknown. It has no much larger one-base neighbor in the sample; base qualities were not kept. This specimen belongs to a study of early T cells in non-severe SARS-CoV-2 infection (TCRdb year 2021). Regarding the research as a whole: Because TCR sequencing was done on bulk RNA from unsorted whole blood, the alpha and beta chains could not be paired.

The protocol used for the library was 5' RACE. Sequencing took place on a NextSeq 500. To correct for sequencing error and PCR bias, the TCR library protocol tagged individual cDNA molecules with unique molecular identifiers. Both TCR alpha and beta chains were sequenced, and tight co-correlation was observed between alpha and beta sequence abundances in each sample. For the original study's pipeline: Decombinator V4 was used to annotate the V gene, J gene and CDR3 of the TCR sequences. TCRs were defined as expanded if a significant change between any two time points was detected under a Poisson model with p below 0.0001. TCR abundances were normalised to the total number of TCRs sequenced per sample and were expressed as counts per million. MAIT TCRs were defined by TRAV1-2 paired with TRAJ12, TRAJ20 or TRAJ33, and iNKT TCRs by TRAV10 paired with TRAJ18. A search of VDJdb, accessed on 1 November 2021, was run for TCRs annotated to CMV, EBV and SARS-CoV-2, with TCRs annotated for multiple antigens excluded. The public reads were run again by TCRdb, first through fastp at Q25 and then through MiXCR, and only productive beta chains were kept. Entries are consolidated by CDR3 protein sequence, retaining the most common genes and DNA. These V and J calls are TCRdb output, not the study's own analysis. For this sample the table gives 80,000 or so distinct CDR3 sequences, of which around 15% were detected only once. The top ten hold around 10% of the sample.

The study at large found these results: Matching against VDJdb was skewed toward anti-spike CD8 responses, likely underestimated virus-specific expansions, and missed private and CD4 specificities.

The CDR3 has 14 amino acids, counting the end cysteine and phenylalanine. Just the 42-base CDR3 DNA is kept, in frame starting at base 1. CDR1 is given as SGHVS and CDR2 as FQNEAQ, both from the germline V gene. Trimming removed 5 bases from V and 4 bases from J; the gene matches leave 5 bases unexplained. The study was a case-control design nested within a healthcare worker cohort in London, UK, with weekly nasopharyngeal swab PCR tests and blood sampling. Healthcare workers were recruited between 23 and 31 March 2020, during the week of the UK lockdown, and were followed weekly for up to about 16 weeks.

Sequencing input: whole blood. The TCR originated in an adult who was a healthcare worker with PCR-confirmed SARS-CoV-2 infection or an uninfected control (not recorded which). The rearrangement joined TRBV7-8 to TRBJ2-1, with 7 junctional bases fitting TRBD2. The sequence in DNA is TGTGCCAGCAGCCCTGGGACTATATACAATGAGCAGTTCTTC. The encoded protein is CASSPGTIYNEQFF.